This TCR beta chain was recorded in a study of beta chain features in type 1 diabetes. Study-wide results and limits: Among all four CD4+ subsets, Type 1 diabetes patients had TCRB CDR3s that were moderately but significantly shorter.

As to this clone: Its matching antigen is unknown.

As every portion of the isolated RNA was reverse transcribed, the sequencing read expressed TCRB transcripts. Profiled with immunoSEQ multiplex PCR; TCRdb holds only in-frame clones, not every one. The data contain about 280,000 clones, 15% of them singletons. Germline CDR1 and CDR2: SEHNR and FQNEAQ (reference sequence). With V trimmed by 6 bases and J by 8 bases, 12 bases remained unmatched. The CDR3 loop spans 15 amino acids. This rearrangement joins TRBV7-9 to TRBJ2-1; 8 positions match TRBD2. Sequencing was carried out using naive CD4+ T cells from blood. The sequence was obtained from a man in his late teens or twenties with type 1 diabetes. The CDR3 region has the DNA TGTGCCAGCAGAGTTTCCGCTAGCGGGTATCATGAGCAGTTCTTC. Amino acids: CASRVSASGYHEQFF.